Below, one TCR beta chain is given with its context. The data stem from a study of T-cell reconstitution after alpha-beta-depleted transplantation in children. Germline V gene lookup returns CDR1 KGHDR and CDR2 SFDVKD. V was pared by 4 bases and J by 7 bases, with 3 bases of the junction left unmatched. There are 14 residues in the CDR3. Unique molecular identifiers tagged the TCRbeta library. TCRdb reprocessed the PCR reads via MiXCR and lists one record per CDR3 protein. The sample consists of around 680,000 distinct CDR3 sequences, roughly 17% of them appearing once. Sequencing was performed on PBMCs from the stem cell graft donor, taken from the stem cell graft. The sequence was obtained from a human donor who donated a stem cell graft to a child with acute myeloid leukemia. The chain uses TRBV24-1 and TRBJ2-1; 10 nucleotides match TRBD1. The CDR3 is CATSEPGQGNEQFF. The CDR3 DNA is TGTGCCACCAGTGAGCCGGGACAGGGGAATGAGCAGTTCTTC.